The source of this TCR beta chain is a study of cytomegalovirus exposure and HLA in healthy donors (dated by TCRdb to the late 2010s). In terms of the full investigation: An earlier analysis of some 620 of the donors reported 276 Gb of sequence data and 100 million to 120 million unique TCR beta sequences obtained from roughly 170 million T cells. To predict cytomegalovirus infection status, the study brought together high-throughput TCR immunosequencing, statistical association of individual TCRs with disease status, and machine learning. Of the 300 to 450 genotyped donors, 65% to 90% were placed in the genetic ancestry cluster associated with self-reported Caucasian donors. Typing coverage varied by locus: roughly 620-640 donors for A, B, C, DRB1 and DQB1; roughly 500 for DQA1; approximately 610 for DPA1; about 450 for DPB1. A later genetic analysis used genome-wide SNP genotypes for about 65% of the 666 donors, treating that subset as a discovery cohort. The T cell repertoires of around 670 subjects were profiled by immunosequencing and related to cytomegalovirus serostatus. In the later analysis, no new phenotypic data were used to find candidate immune exposures; instead, reliance was placed on TCR beta sequences and their occurrence across donors. An early release covering about 600 HLA-typed donors comprised about 300 gigabases of sequencing data and 65 million to 100 million unique TCR sequences. To decide whether each TCR beta V gene segment behaved as functional or pseudogenic, an earlier analysis of some 580 of the donors relied on high-throughput TCR beta sequencing. Donor age, sex, ethnicity and CMV serostatus were compiled together with the repertoire data. Because of strong linkage in the cohort, four to six DR-DQ haplotypes were treated as single units for association and clustering. Along with the approximately 620-subject first cohort, a separate validation cohort of over a hundred different subjects was used. Every discovery cohort repertoire had been produced on one sequencing platform. Among 398 genotyped donors of the cohort, an average of approximately 240,000 unique TCR beta nucleotide sequences were sequenced per donor, roughly 18% of them non-productive. Both class I and class II loci were covered by HLA typing, at four-digit resolution. The aim of the study was to test whether cataloging public T cell receptors could identify signatures of past pathogen exposure. In a later analysis, previously published TCR beta repertoires from roughly 710 donors were re-analyzed and high-resolution HLA genotyping was added so that TCR occurrence patterns could be studied. Study-wide findings and limitations: In a later genetic analysis, a missense DCLRE1C variant was associated with V-gene and J-gene trimming of TCR beta chains, and the association was replicated in an independent cohort. Cytomegalovirus status was reported to be diagnosed by the classifier with high specificity and sensitivity in both the original and validation cohorts. Broadly in line with IMGT annotations, most TCR beta V segments showed up in productive rearrangements about 87% or about 30% of the time in an earlier analysis of 450 to 750 of the donors. At a false discovery rate of 0.05, a later analysis linked about 17,000 TCR beta sequences to specific HLA alleles. In a later analysis, HLA-associated TCR beta chains were found to be more clonally expanded and to have lower generation probabilities than equally common non-associated chains. Assigning TCR associations to individual alleles was difficult when HLA alleles, especially DR and DQ, strongly co-occurred. A further reported finding was that TCR beta sequences accurately predicted the HLA-A and HLA-B alleles for most subjects in the first cohort. The sequencing pipeline was judged likely to have produced a cluster of highly shared sequence variants as a technical artifact. Linkage disequilibrium might explain the correlated functional status among segregating V segments, but an unknown experimental factor could not be excluded. About 17 rarely observed V segments, including chromosome 9 orphons, were excluded from the earlier analysis of several hundred of the donors because counts were too low. Presence/absence analyses assumed roughly uniform sequencing depth across donors, an assumption that may not hold. In this cohort, only TCR beta chains were sequenced, and detectable features were limited by the absence of alpha or paired-chain data. Most TCR sequences were observed very rarely across donors, whereas some public TCRs were present in many individuals. Because some donors lacked HLA typing at each locus, the association tests relied only on the typed subset. In a later analysis, TCR association rates were found to vary across HLA loci, with the most associated TCRs seen for DRB1 alleles and the fewest for HLA-C alleles. A later analysis reported that several top co-occurrence clusters appeared linked to parvovirus B19, influenza, CMV and Epstein-Barr virus. Compared with the 666-donor mean, donors in an Asian-associated ancestry cluster had fewer N-insertions in productive TCRs, according to a later genetic analysis. It was suggested by the authors that the approach could potentially be generalized to other disease states and immunological phenotypes. The 87-base-pair reads could not distinguish some IMGT-functional V segments, including TRBV6-2 and TRBV6-3, so those segments were excluded. A few of the identified cytomegalovirus-associated TCR beta chains were confirmed in vitro to be specific for cytomegalovirus antigens. A total of around 150 TCR beta chains were listed by the study as associated with cytomegalovirus. CMV serostatus was the only immune exposure information available for the cohort. Most CMV-associated TCR beta chains appeared to be HLA-restricted in a later analysis, and the HLA associations seemed to be driven largely by CMV exposure.

The CDR3 sequence holds 11 residues, the cysteine and phenylalanine included. Of the read, only the CDR3 DNA is kept; its 33 bases are in frame from base 1. The germline V gene (reference sequence) yields DFQATT for CDR1 and SNEGSKA for CDR2. The cohort comprised more than 550 healthy bone marrow donors. All cohort members were sampled while nominally healthy, although unrecorded immune exposures were likely present. The donor tested CMV seronegative and was one of the 352 seronegative cohort members. Every donor gave a peripheral blood sample, and the peripheral blood mononuclear cells from that sample were used for TCR beta sequencing. Genomic DNA extraction from the blood cell samples was performed with the Qiagen DNeasy Blood Extraction Kit. Preparation of the library involved the immunoSEQ multiplex PCR assay. For the multiplex PCR, a mixture combining 60 forward primers for TCR Vbeta segments and 13 reverse primers for TCR Jbeta segments was used. The CDR3 region of rearranged TCR beta genes was amplified from genomic DNA by a multiplex PCR assay. Amplified TCR beta libraries were sequenced as 87-base-pair reads on the Illumina HiSeq System. Concerning the study's data processing: Across the 666 repertoires, a later analysis counted tens of millions of unique TCR beta chains, approximately 10 million of which were shared by at least two donors. To remove PCR and sequencing errors, raw reads were error-corrected and collapsed into unique sequences using a nearest-neighbor algorithm that merged closely related sequences. CDR3 sequences were aligned to IMGT reference sequences to assign V, D and J gene segments. For a sequence to be retained, a match of at least six nucleotides was required to both a V gene segment and a J gene segment. Rearrangements were called productive when the CDR3 lacked stop codons and stayed in frame with V and J; all others were non-productive. Following IMGT convention, CDR3 was defined as the stretch from the second conserved V-encoded cysteine up to the conserved J-encoded phenylalanine. The earlier analysis of 587 of the donors excluded sequences that lacked an unambiguous match to a single V gene segment. An earlier analysis of just under 600 of the donors called V segments functional above 56.7% productive rearrangements and segregating when the between-donor standard deviation exceeded 5%. A statistical classification framework was built for diagnosing cytomegalovirus status from the catalog of TCR beta chain sequences. In a later analysis, TCR nucleotide sequences were compared against IMGT/GENE-DB human TR gene sequences so that V and J genes could be assigned. In a later analysis, CDR3 sequences and most-parsimonious VDJ recombination scenarios were assigned using the TCRdist pipeline. A later analysis defined each TCR beta chain by its CDR3 amino acid sequence plus V-gene family, and excluded reads lacking a unique V-gene family. A later analysis removed 592 highly shared, low-generation-probability nucleotide sequences to deal with suspected cross-contamination and a sequencing artifact. A later analysis calculated a clonal expansion index for each public chain from normalized within-repertoire ranks of inferred template counts. Generation probabilities in a later analysis came from a VDJ recombination model fitted to out-of-frame rearrangements, and those results were checked against IGoR. Hypergeometric tests were used in a later analysis to score TCR-TCR, TCR-HLA and TCR-CMV co-occurrence, with a repertoire-size bias correction applied to the TCR pairs. To estimate false discovery rates, a later analysis permuted the HLA or CMV assignments 20 times. A later analysis grouped co-occurring TCRs with DBSCAN, adding TCRdist sequence similarity when clustering within HLA-allele-positive subsets. Co-occurrence clustering excluded repertoires with fewer than 30,000 or more than 120,000 public chains, plus five with anomalous nucleotide sharing. What TCRdb holds here is the immuneACCESS table cut down to in-frame rearrangements. Part of the clones is not present; checked against another copy, under half of the missing clones reflect an unresolved V gene, and the others are unexplained. For V, J and clone size, that table is used; D and trimming come from the DNA. The sample table shows some 150,000 clones, and around 74% are seen once. The ten top clones hold approximately 2.6% of the sample.

This clone was seen a handful of times. Its antigen is currently not known. Base qualities are missing; no much larger clone stands one base away. This sequence was found in a man younger than 35 in good health and CMV-seronegative. The sequencing sample was made of PBMCs. The V gene is TRBV20-1 and the J gene is TRBJ1-1, with the D gene too uncertain to name. The CDR3 protein is CSRRRRTEAFF. DNA sequence: TGCAGCCGCCGGAGGAGAACTGAAGCTTTCTTT.